This T cell receptor (beta chain) was obtained from a study of T cell changes during pregnancy in multiple sclerosis. This table comes from immunoSEQ multiplex PCR, and its TCRdb copy is limited to in-frame clones, with some not included. The sample carries over 50,000 clones, around nine tenths recorded once. The CDR3 spans 13 residues. The germline CDR1 and CDR2 sequences are SEHNR and FQNEAQ (reference sequence). V gave up 5 bases and J gave up 8 bases, with 15 bases separating them. V is TRBV7-9 and J is TRBJ1-2, with TRBD1 as a possible D gene (5 bases). This clonotype was sampled from a human donor whose cells served as feeder cells for cultures in a pregnancy study. Specimen: peripheral blood from another person, used as feeder cells. CDR3 sequence: CASSPQASSGYTF. CDR3 nucleotides: TGTGCCAGCAGCCCACAGGCGTCCAGCGGCTACACCTTC.